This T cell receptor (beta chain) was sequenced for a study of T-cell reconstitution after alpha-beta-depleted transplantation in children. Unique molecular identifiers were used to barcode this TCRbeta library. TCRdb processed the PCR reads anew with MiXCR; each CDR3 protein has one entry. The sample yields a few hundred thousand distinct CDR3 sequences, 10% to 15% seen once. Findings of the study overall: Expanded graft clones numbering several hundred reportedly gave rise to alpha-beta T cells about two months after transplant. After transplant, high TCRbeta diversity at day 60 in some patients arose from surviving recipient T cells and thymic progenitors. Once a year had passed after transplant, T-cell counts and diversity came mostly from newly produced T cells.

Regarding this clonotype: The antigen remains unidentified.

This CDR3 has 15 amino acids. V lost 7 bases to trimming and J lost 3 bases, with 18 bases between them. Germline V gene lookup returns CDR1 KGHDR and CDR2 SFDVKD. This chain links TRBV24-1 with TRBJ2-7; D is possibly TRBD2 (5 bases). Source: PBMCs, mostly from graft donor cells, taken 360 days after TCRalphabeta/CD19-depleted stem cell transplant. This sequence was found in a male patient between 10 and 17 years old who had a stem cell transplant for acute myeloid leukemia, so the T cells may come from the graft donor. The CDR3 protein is CATSGNAEANYEQYF. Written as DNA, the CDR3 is TGTGCCACCAGCGGTAACGCGGAGGCTAACTACGAGCAGTACTTC.